Described below is a single T cell receptor (beta chain) sequence and its context. The antigen is unknown. The library protocol tagged individual cDNA molecules with unique molecular identifiers. MiXCR was run by TCRdb on the 5' RACE reads, yielding one entry per CDR3 protein. The table lists roughly 93,000 distinct CDR3 sequences, more than 9.5% of them singletons. These data are taken from a study of early T cells in non-severe SARS-CoV-2 infection. At the level of the study: The chains were unpaired, and the sequenced material was bulk RNA from unsorted whole blood.

V was pared by 11 bases and J by 2 bases, with 18 bases between. The germline V gene encodes CDR1 ENHRY and CDR2 SYGVKD. The CDR3 spans 14 residues. Broader study findings: Matches to VDJdb favored anti-spike CD8 responses and missed private and CD4 specificities.

The V call is TRBV10-3, the J call TRBJ1-2; no reliable D call. Sequenced input: whole blood. This TCR derives from an adult who was a healthcare worker with PCR-confirmed SARS-CoV-2 infection or an uninfected control (not recorded which). CDR3 nucleotides: TGTGCCCTCCGGGCGCGGGAACAGAACTATGGCTACACCTTC. It codes for CALRAREQNYGYTF.